These 19 T cell receptor beta chains were all obtained from the same sample, sequenced in a study of blood T cell repertoires in COVID-19 (dated by TCRdb to the early 2020s). Receptor amplification or capture employed the immunoSEQ multiplex PCR assay. TCRdb obtained this table from immuneACCESS and retained in-frame rearrangements with V and J assigned. These tables miss some clones; where compared with another copy, unresolved V genes account for less than half of the shortfall, and the remainder is unexplained. The sample table holds roughly 59,000 clones, of which more than 75% were seen once. Clones ranked in the top ten supply approximately 12% of the sample. Sample: peripheral blood. These receptors were collected from a man of 80 years or more with acute or convalescent COVID-19.

The chain carries TRBV27 and TRBJ1-1; D is perhaps TRBD1 (5 bases). Germline V gene data show CDR1 as MNHEY and CDR2 as SMNVEV (reference sequence). V lost 6 bases and J lost 3, with 23 bases in between. The CDR3 consists of 17 residues. CDR3 region: CASSQDGERGGDTEAFF. The CDR3 coding sequence is TGTGCCAGCAGCCAAGACGGGGAAAGGGGAGGGGACACTGAAGCTTTCTTT.

The CDR3 loop is CASSYYEARSYEQYF. The CDR3 nucleotides are TGTGCCAGCAGTTACTATGAGGCGAGGTCCTACGAGCAGTACTTC. This chain joins TRBV6-5 and TRBJ2-7; D remains ambiguous. Germline CDR1 MNHEY, CDR2 SVGAGI. This CDR3 comprises 15 residues. Trimming removed 1 base at V and 1 base at J, with 11 bases between.

This rearrangement joins TRBV14 to TRBJ2-7, with 8 bases that match TRBD1. Germline V CDR1 and CDR2: SGHDN, FVKESK. This CDR3 has 14 residues. With V trimmed by 4 bases and J by 2 bases, 4 bases remained unmatched. CDR3 protein: CASSLPDRAYEQYF. CDR3 bases: TGTGCCAGCAGCCTACCGGACAGGGCCTACGAGCAGTACTTC.

The V gene is TRBV3-1 (or the pseudogene TRBV3-2), the J gene TRBJ2-7, with 8 bases lining up with TRBD2. Losses at the gene ends were 4 bases for V and 0 bases for J; bases not matched to a gene: 2. The CDR3 extends over 14 amino acids. The V gene's germline CDR1 is LGHDT and CDR2 YNNKEL (reference sequence). CDR3 protein: CASSRGGNSYEQYF. In DNA form, the CDR3 reads TGTGCCAGCAGCCGCGGGGGGAACTCCTACGAGCAGTACTTC.

The rearrangement links TRBV24-1 to TRBJ2-2; no clear D gene. Germline V gene sequence: CDR1 KGHDR, CDR2 SFDVKD. This CDR3 spans 12 amino acids. V dropped 6 bases and J dropped 6 bases, with 7 bases sitting between them. The CDR3 is CATSTRSGELFF. In DNA, the CDR3 is TGTGCCACCAGTACGCGGTCCGGGGAGCTGTTTTTT.

The genes are TRBV3-1 (or the pseudogene TRBV3-2) and TRBJ2-7; 8 bases match TRBD2. The CDR3 contains 14 residues. With 5 bases clipped from V and 1 base from J, the junction kept 4 bases outside the gene matches. CDR1 is LGHDT, CDR2 YNNKEL, per germline (reference sequence). The CDR3 DNA is TGTGCCAGCAGCTCGGGGGGGACGTCCTACGAGCAGTACTTC. This encodes CASSSGGTSYEQYF.

This clone was observed a few times. The V call is TRBV7-8, the J call TRBJ1-2; 7 nucleotides align to TRBD1. The CDR3 totals 15 residues. Looked up from germline, CDR1 is SGHVS and CDR2 is FQNEAQ. V dropped 2 bases and J dropped 3; count of bases not matched to a gene: 6. CDR3 sequence reads: CASSLTTGVDYGYTF. DNA of the CDR3: TGTGCCAGCAGCTTAACCACAGGGGTGGACTATGGCTACACCTTC.

This sequence joins TRBV7-9 and TRBJ1-2; tentatively, D is TRBD1 (6 bases). This CDR3 has 16 amino acids. Trimming pared 0 bases from V and 3 bases from J, leaving 14 bases between. CDR1 and CDR2 from the germline V gene are SEHNR and FQNEAQ (reference sequence). CDR3 DNA: TGTGCCAGCAGCTTAGCTCCTAACAGGGTTGACTATGGCTACACCTTC. Translation gives CASSLAPNRVDYGYTF.

This rearrangement joins TRBV6-1 to TRBJ2-7; D remains unclear. Trimming left V 2 bases short and J 1 base short, with 15 bases between. Germline values: CDR1 MNHNS, CDR2 SASEGT. The CDR3 runs 16 residues. The CDR3 DNA sequence: TGTGCCAGCAGTGAAAGGATCCTGCAGGTTTCCTACGAGCAGTACTTC. The encoded protein is CASSERILQVSYEQYF.

V gene TRBV19 combines with J gene TRBJ2-3; TRBD1 matches 7 bases. From germline, CDR1 is LNHDA and CDR2 SQIVND (reference sequence). The CDR3 is made up of 18 amino acids. With V trimmed by 0 bases and J by 2 bases, 11 bases remained unmatched. CDR3 in DNA: TGTGCCAGTAGTATAGATCTGGCTGGGACAGCAAACACAGATACGCAGTATTTT. Protein: CASSIDLAGTANTDTQYF.

The chain employs TRBV7-2 and TRBJ2-7; 9 bases line up with TRBD2. The J segment lost 6 bases and the V segment lost 5 bases, leaving 11 bases of the junction unmatched. The CDR3 runs 15 residues. Germline CDR1 reads SGHTA; CDR2 reads FQGNSA. CDR3 sequence: CASSEAGGRASEQYF. Here the CDR3 DNA reads TGTGCCAGCAGCGAAGCAGGCGGGAGGGCGTCCGAGCAGTACTTC. Full variable domain (rest looked up from reference TRBV7-2 and TRBJ2-7): GAGVSQSPSNKVTEKGKDVELRCDPISGHTALYWYRQSLGQGLEFLIYFQGNSAPDKSGLPSDRFSAERTGGSVSTLTIQRTQQEDSAVYLCASSEAGGRASEQYFGPGTRLTVT.

The V and J genes are TRBV7-9 and TRBJ1-1, with D possibly being TRBD1 (5 bases). Germline V lookup: CDR1 SEHNR, CDR2 FQNEAQ (reference sequence). Trimming stripped 5 bases from V and 5 bases from J, with 18 bases between. The CDR3 is made up of 15 amino acids. The CDR3, as DNA: TGTGCCAGCAGCCCGACAAGCAGGGCGGATACTGAAGCTTTCTTT. Its translation: CASSPTSRADTEAFF.

The V call is TRBV5-1, the J call TRBJ1-6; no clear D. V lost 0 bases to trimming and J lost 0 bases, with 4 bases between them. CDR1 SGHRS and CDR2 YFSETQ come from the germline V gene. CDR3 size: 15 residues. DNA for the CDR3: TGCGCCAGCAGCTTGGCCAGCTCCTATAATTCACCCCTCCACTTT. The encoded protein is CASSLASSYNSPLHF.

V gene TRBV7-2 combines with J gene TRBJ1-4, with TRBD1 matching 9 bases. The CDR3 length is 14 residues. V dropped 5 bases and J dropped 8; count of bases not matched to a gene: 6. Germline V CDR1 and CDR2: SGHTA, FQGNSA. The CDR3 is CASSPGQGVEKLFF. In nucleotides, the CDR3 is TGTGCCAGCAGCCCGGGACAGGGAGTCGAAAAACTGTTTTTT.

The rearrangement joins TRBV6-6 to TRBJ2-3, with TRBD2 as a possible D gene (5 bases). The germline V gene has CDR1 MNHNY and CDR2 SVGAGI (reference sequence). The V end was cut by 5 bases, the J end by 0 bases, with 12 bases between. The CDR3 spans 15 residues. CDR3 coding DNA: TGTGCCAGCAGTCCCCGGACTCCCAGCACAGATACGCAGTATTTT. This sequence encodes CASSPRTPSTDTQYF.

The chain is built from TRBV11-3 and TRBJ2-7, with 8 bases that match TRBD1. Germline CDR1 is SGHNT and CDR2 is YENEEA. Trimming took 3 bases from V and 1 from J; bases not matched to a gene: 5. The CDR3 has 15 residues. The CDR3 spells CASSLDRVFSYEQYF. The DNA of the CDR3 is TGTGCCAGCAGCTTGGACAGGGTGTTTTCCTACGAGCAGTACTTC.

The V call is TRBV5-1, the J call TRBJ2-5, with D perhaps matching TRBD2 (6 bases). Trimming removed 4 bases from V and 5 bases from J, with 18 bases in between. The length of the CDR3 is 15 residues. From germline, CDR1 is SGHRS and CDR2 YFSETQ. This CDR3 is CASSVGTGKGETQYF. Here the CDR3 DNA reads TGCGCCAGCAGCGTTGGGACTGGGAAGGGTGAGACCCAGTACTTC.

The J gene is TRBJ2-7, the V gene TRBV30; 11 bases agree with TRBD1. There are 13 residues in the CDR3. Unmatched junction bases numbered 4, after V lost 5 bases and J lost 4 bases. Germline CDR1 GTSNPN, CDR2 SVGIG (reference sequence). The CDR3 region is CAWAGQGAYEQYF. CDR3 nucleotide sequence: TGTGCCTGGGCAGGACAGGGGGCGTACGAGCAGTACTTC.

The chain carries TRBV7-2 and TRBJ1-1; D ambiguous. Germline CDR1 is SGHTA and CDR2 is FQGNSA. V lost 3 bases to trimming and J lost 3 bases, with 14 bases between them. CDR3 size: 15 residues. In nucleotides, the CDR3 is TGTGCCAGCAGCTTGTTCCCACTATTGGACACTGAAGCTTTCTTT. It codes for CASSLFPLLDTEAFF.